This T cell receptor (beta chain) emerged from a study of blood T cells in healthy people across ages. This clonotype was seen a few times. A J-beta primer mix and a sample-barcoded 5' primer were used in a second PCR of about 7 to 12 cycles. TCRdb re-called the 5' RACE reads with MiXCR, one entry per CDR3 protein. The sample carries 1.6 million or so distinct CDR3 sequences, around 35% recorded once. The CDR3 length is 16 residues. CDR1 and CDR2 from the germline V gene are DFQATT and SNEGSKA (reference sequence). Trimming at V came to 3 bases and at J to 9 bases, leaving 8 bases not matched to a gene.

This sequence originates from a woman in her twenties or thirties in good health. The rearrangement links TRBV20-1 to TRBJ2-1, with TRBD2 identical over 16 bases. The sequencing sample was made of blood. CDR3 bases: TGCAGTGCTAGGGCTCTGGGACTAGCGGGAGGGGGTGAGCAGTTCTTC. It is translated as CSARALGLAGGGEQFF.